The sequence of this TCR beta chain was determined in a study of T cell responses to AZD1222 COVID-19 vaccine. Study-wide results and caveats: Along spike, vaccine-associated CD4 TCRs were found throughout, with dominance at 160-218 and 743-854. Seropositive AZD1222 recipients at baseline numbered only five or six. The sample set comprised mostly white British donors with more females, and clonal diversity was possibly underestimated.

The data were produced by immunoSEQ multiplex PCR, yet TCRdb's version contains in-frame clones alone and is incomplete. The sample includes about 42,000 clones, 88% of them seen just once. Note on this clone: Its specificity is not known.

V lost 2 bases and J lost 6, with 9 bases in between. This CDR3 is built from 12 residues. Germline V lookup: CDR1 SGHRS, CDR2 YFSETQ. This specimen consisted of peripheral blood, obtained 28 days after the second AZD1222 dose. The source is an adult who received the AZD1222 COVID-19 vaccine. The chain combines TRBV5-1 with TRBJ2-7; D ambiguous. CDR3 protein: CASSLSEGEQYF. CDR3 DNA sequence: TGCGCCAGCAGCTTATCAGAAGGCGAGCAGTACTTC.